Listed here are 28 T cell receptor beta chains from one sample, sequenced in a study of blood T cell repertoires in COVID-19. This table comes from immunoSEQ multiplex PCR, and its TCRdb copy is limited to in-frame clones, with some not included. Found here are 250,000 to 400,000 clones, approximately 87% of them singletons; the top ten hold 2.5% to 3.5%. The specimen was peripheral blood. The receptor source for this set is a woman aged 30 to 39 with COVID-19, enrolled during active disease.

Note on this clone: Other DNA sequences in this sample translate to the same CDR3. This sequence joins TRBV29-1 and TRBJ1-2, with TRBD1 matching over 12 bases. Germline-derived CDR1 and CDR2 are SQVTM and ANQGSEA. V shed 5 bases and J 8 bases; nucleotides not matched to a gene: 6. This CDR3 spans 13 amino acids. CDR3 amino acids: CSVPGQGADGYTF. DNA for the CDR3: TGCAGCGTTCCGGGACAGGGGGCTGACGGCTACACCTTC.

V is TRBV9 and J is TRBJ2-2; TRBD2 is a possible D gene (5 bases). The CDR3 sequence is 17 residues long. Germline V CDR1 and CDR2: SGDLS, YYNGEE. V lost 0 bases, J lost 5 bases, and 17 bases lay in between. CDR3 nucleotides: TGTGCCAGCAGCGTAGAGGGTAGAGGGAGTCGTACCGGGGAGCTGTTTTTT. It is translated as CASSVEGRGSRTGELFF.

This clone was detected once. This chain links TRBV6-6 with TRBJ2-7; 9 nucleotides agree with TRBD2. The CDR3 length is 16 residues. With V trimmed by 6 bases and J by 3 bases, 12 bases remained unmatched. CDR1 is MNHNY and CDR2 is SVGAGI in the germline V gene (reference sequence). The CDR3 nucleotides are TGTGCCAGCAGCCTTGGCGCTAGCGGGACTCACTACGAGCAGTACTTC. Residues: CASSLGASGTHYEQYF.

The rearrangement joins TRBV11-2 to TRBJ2-7; TRBD2 matches 10 bases. V gave up 3 bases and J gave up 4 bases; unmatched junction bases: 9. The CDR3 extends over 16 amino acids. CDR1 is SGHAT, CDR2 FQNNGV, per germline. The CDR3 loop is CASSLASSGSAYEQYF. The CDR3 bases are TGTGCCAGCAGCTTGGCTTCTAGCGGGAGTGCTTACGAGCAGTACTTC.

The sample holds a few counts of this clone. The chain recombines TRBV6-5 with TRBJ1-2; 8 bases align to TRBD1. The CDR3 extends over 14 amino acids. Looked up from germline, CDR1 is MNHEY and CDR2 is SVGAGI. V was pared by 5 bases and J by 7 bases, with 9 bases of the junction left unmatched. CDR3 DNA: TGTGCCAGCAGTCCAGGACAGGGTTGGGCTGGCTACACCTTC. As protein: CASSPGQGWAGYTF.

Details on this clone: A junction end diverges from the germline sequence, so it may reflect a read error. The chain recombines TRBV9 with TRBJ2-7; weak D call: TRBD1 (6 bases). This CDR3 is built from 13 residues. Germline values: CDR1 SGDLS, CDR2 YYNGEE. The CDR3 DNA follows: TGTGCCAGCAGCGTCTCTCAGGGGTACGCGCAGTACTTC. Amino acid sequence: CASSVSQGYAQYF.

This clone was seen once. The V call is TRBV16, the J call TRBJ2-5; D gene uncertain. CDR1 is KGHSY and CDR2 is FQNENV in the germline V gene. Trimming left V 0 bases short and J 5 bases short, with 13 bases between. This CDR3 has 15 amino acids. DNA of the CDR3: TGTGCCAGCAGCCAATCCGATGGATTGGGCGAGACCCAGTACTTC. This codes for CASSQSDGLGETQYF.

This chain uses TRBV19 with TRBJ2-1; 7 bases line up with TRBD1. Germline V gene lookup returns CDR1 LNHDA and CDR2 SQIVND (reference sequence). The V segment lost 7 bases and the J segment 4 bases; nucleotides outside the gene matches: 7. The CDR3 extends over 14 amino acids. The CDR3: CASTDRAAYNEQFF. CDR3 DNA: TGTGCCAGTACCGACAGGGCTGCGTACAATGAGCAGTTCTTC.

V and J are TRBV5-1 and TRBJ1-6; D perhaps matches TRBD1 (5 bases). Germline lookup yields CDR1 SGHRS and CDR2 YFSETQ. Trimming stripped 0 bases from V and 6 bases from J, with 10 bases between. The CDR3 spans 15 residues. Here the CDR3 reads CASSLDGALNSPLHF. The CDR3 DNA follows: TGCGCCAGCAGCTTGGATGGGGCGCTTAATTCACCCCTCCACTTT.

This CDR3 is CASRLSTETQYF. In DNA, the CDR3 is TGTGCCAGCCGACTGTCCACGGAGACCCAGTACTTC. The chain is built from TRBV2 and TRBJ2-5; D is undetermined. The germline V gene has CDR1 SNHLY and CDR2 FYNNEI. V lost 8 bases to trimming and J lost 5 bases, with 12 bases between them. CDR3 length: 12 amino acids.

V gene TRBV11-2 combines with J gene TRBJ2-2, with 11 bases aligning to TRBD2. CDR1 is SGHAT, CDR2 FQNNGV, per germline. V lost 0 bases to trimming and J lost 7 bases; unmatched junction nucleotides: 4. The CDR3 has 16 amino acids. CDR3 DNA: TGTGCCAGCAGCTTAGAGGTAGCGGGAGGGATCGGGGAGCTGTTTTTT. Residues: CASSLEVAGGIGELFF.

The chain couples TRBV18 to TRBJ2-5; a weak D match, TRBD1 (5 bases). The V end lost 2 bases, the J end lost 7 bases, and 11 bases lay between the germline ends. Looked up from germline, CDR1 is KGHSH and CDR2 is LQKENI. The CDR3 is 13 amino acids. The CDR3 DNA reads TGTGCCAGCTCACCAGGGGCAGACGGGACCCAGTACTTC. Translation gives CASSPGADGTQYF.

V usage is TRBV18 and J usage is TRBJ2-3; a weak D match, TRBD1 (5 bases). This CDR3 is 15 amino acids long. Germline values: CDR1 KGHSH, CDR2 LQKENI. V was pared by 2 bases and J by 2 bases, with 11 bases between. The CDR3 bases are TGTGCCAGCTCACCAGAGCTGGGGCCCACAGATACGCAGTATTTT. Its protein product is CASSPELGPTDTQYF.

This chain links TRBV19 with TRBJ2-1; D not resolved. CDR3 length: 15 amino acids. Deletions cut 0 bases from V and 2 bases from J, with 8 bases between. The germline V gene has CDR1 LNHDA and CDR2 SQIVND (reference sequence). As DNA, the CDR3 is TGTGCCAGTAGTATAGATGGCGGCACCTACAATGAGCAGTTCTTC. This encodes CASSIDGGTYNEQFF.

V usage is TRBV19 and J usage is TRBJ2-3; TRBD1 agrees at 7 bases. The germline V gene encodes CDR1 LNHDA and CDR2 SQIVND (reference sequence). Trimming took 5 bases from V and 2 from J; bases not matched to a gene: 13. This CDR3 has 17 amino acids. The CDR3 bases are TGTGCCAGTAGTGTGAAGAAATGGACAGGATACACAGATACGCAGTATTTT. As protein: CASSVKKWTGYTDTQYF.

This chain joins TRBV19 and TRBJ1-4, with D possibly being TRBD1 (6 bases). The CDR3 is 14 amino acids. Germline V gene lookup returns CDR1 LNHDA and CDR2 SQIVND (reference sequence). The V and J ends lost 4 bases and 5 bases respectively, with 11 bases between them. The CDR3 DNA is TGTGCCAGTAGTACCGGGACATCCAATGAAAAACTGTTTTTT. It translates to CASSTGTSNEKLFF.

The chain carries TRBV9 and TRBJ1-1; D uncertain. V lost 3 bases, J lost 4 bases, and 10 bases lay in between. The CDR3 sequence is 13 residues long. The germline CDR1 and CDR2 sequences are SGDLS and YYNGEE. CDR3 protein: CASSALLFTEAFF. The CDR3 coding sequence is TGTGCCAGCAGCGCCCTTCTGTTCACTGAAGCTTTCTTT.

V and J are TRBV6-2 or TRBV6-3 and TRBJ2-7, with 7 bases lining up with TRBD1. The CDR3 extends over 13 amino acids. Trimming took 5 bases from V and 5 from J; bases not matched to a gene: 6. CDR1 and CDR2 from the germline V gene are MNHEY and SVGEGT. CDR3 region: CASSHLQGHEQYF. The CDR3, as DNA: TGTGCCAGCAGTCACCTACAGGGGCACGAGCAGTACTTC.

V usage is TRBV30 and J usage is TRBJ1-3; 9 positions agree with TRBD1. The CDR3 spans 15 residues. The J segment lost 3 bases and the V segment lost 3 bases, leaving 6 bases of the junction unmatched. Per the germline V gene, CDR1 is GTSNPN and CDR2 is SVGIG (reference sequence). The CDR3 loop reads CAWSWDRAGGNTIYF. The CDR3 DNA sequence: TGTGCCTGGAGCTGGGACAGGGCGGGTGGAAACACCATATATTTT.

V gene TRBV11-1 combines with J gene TRBJ2-5, with TRBD1 identical over 8 bases. CDR3 length: 16 residues. The germline CDR1 and CDR2 sequences are SGHAT and FQDESV (reference sequence). The V gene end was trimmed by 0 bases and the J gene end by 0 bases; junction bases not matched to a gene: 3. In DNA, the CDR3 is TGTGCCAGCAGCTTAGCGCCGGACAGGGACCAAGAGACCCAGTACTTC. Translating gives CASSLAPDRDQETQYF.

The chain uses TRBV7-8 and TRBJ2-1; 9 nucleotides align to TRBD2. The germline CDR1 and CDR2 sequences are SGHVS and FQNEAQ. The CDR3 contains 18 residues. The ends lost 1 base at V and 0 bases at J; junction bases unmatched: 7. The CDR3 DNA sequence: TGTGCCAGCAGCTTAGATGGTAGCGGGGGCCTCTCCTACAATGAGCAGTTCTTC. Translated: CASSLDGSGGLSYNEQFF.

The chain employs TRBV19 and TRBJ1-5, with a possible D match to TRBD1 (6 bases). Germline V CDR1 and CDR2: LNHDA, SQIVND (reference sequence). Trimming removed 4 bases from V and 3 bases from J, with 16 bases in between. CDR3 size: 16 residues. The CDR3 DNA reads as TGTGCCAGTAGTACAGACGGGACACCCAACAATCAGCCCCAGCATTTT. The encoded protein is CASSTDGTPNNQPQHF.

The rearrangement links TRBV19 to TRBJ1-2; maybe TRBD1 (5 bases). This CDR3 has 14 residues. Trimming took off 5 bases at V and 6 bases at J, with 16 bases between the two ends. Germline lookup yields CDR1 LNHDA and CDR2 SQIVND (reference sequence). CDR3 in DNA: TGTGCCAGTAGTTCGGCGGGACCCCCCAATGGCTACACCTTC. Its translation: CASSSAGPPNGYTF.

The chain is built from TRBV4-1 and TRBJ2-3; 13 bases are shared with TRBD2. Looked up from germline, CDR1 is MGHRA and CDR2 is YSYEKL. CDR3 length equals 16 residues. With 3 bases clipped from V and 4 bases from J, the junction kept 4 bases outside the gene matches. This CDR3 reads CASSHGTSGTADTQYF. The CDR3 DNA sequence: TGCGCCAGCAGCCACGGGACTAGCGGGACCGCAGATACGCAGTATTTT.

The rearrangement joins TRBV5-1 to TRBJ2-7; D might be TRBD2 (7 bases). Germline V CDR1 and CDR2: SGHRS, YFSETQ. The CDR3 runs 14 residues. Between the trimmed V and J ends, which lost 0 bases and 5 bases, there was a span of 12 bases. This chain's CDR3 is CASSLVGGADEQYF. DNA for the CDR3: TGCGCCAGCAGCTTGGTAGGGGGGGCGGACGAGCAGTACTTC.

The V call is TRBV7-9, the J call TRBJ2-1, with TRBD1 identical over 7 bases. The CDR3 spans 15 residues. The germline V gene encodes CDR1 SEHNR and CDR2 FQNEAQ (reference sequence). V lost 5 bases, J lost 4 bases, and 8 bases stayed unmatched. CDR3 protein: CASSRDSPIYNEQFF. As DNA, the CDR3 is TGTGCCAGCAGCCGGGACAGTCCAATTTACAATGAGCAGTTCTTC. Filled out from reference TRBV7-9 and TRBJ2-1, the complete variable domain reads DTGVSQNPRHKITKRGQNVTFRCDPISEHNRLYWYRQTLGQGPEFLTYFQNEAQLEKSRLLSDRFSAERPKGSFSTLEIQRTEQGDSAMYLCASSRDSPIYNEQFFGPGTRLTVL.

The chain carries TRBV27 and TRBJ2-7; D gene uncertain. V lost 4 bases to trimming and J lost 3 bases, with 10 bases between them. Germline loops: CDR1 MNHEY, CDR2 SMNVEV (reference sequence). The CDR3 totals 13 residues. This chain's CDR3 is CASSSGPHYEQYF. Here the CDR3 DNA reads TGTGCCAGCAGTTCAGGTCCCCACTACGAGCAGTACTTC.

This clone was detected once. This rearrangement joins TRBV11-3 to TRBJ1-1; D is undetermined. This CDR3 region has 13 residues. Trimming removed 0 bases at V and 5 bases at J, with 7 bases between. CDR1 SGHNT and CDR2 YENEEA come from the germline V gene. The CDR3 spells CASSLDWRTEAFF. CDR3 bases: TGTGCCAGCAGCTTAGATTGGCGGACTGAAGCTTTCTTT.